This entry lists 9 T cell receptor beta chains sequenced from one sample in a study of preoperative IRX-2 immunotherapy in early breast cancer. Here immunoSEQ multiplex PCR was the method, and the copy in TCRdb shows in-frame clones only, minus some. In the table there are more than 6,500 clones, 80% of which are singletons. This sample's treatment: preoperative locoregional IRX-2 cytokine immunotherapy. Sequencing used tumor tissue, obtained after IRX-2 immunotherapy. Every receptor here comes from a human donor with breast cancer.

This chain connects TRBV6-8 to TRBJ2-3; D is undetermined. V dropped 5 bases and J dropped 2 bases, with 11 bases sitting between them. The CDR3 spans 14 residues. The germline V gene has CDR1 MNHGY and CDR2 SAAAGT. DNA of the CDR3: TGTGCCAGCAGTGCCCGTGGCACCACAGATACGCAGTATTTT. Translation: CASSARGTTDTQYF.

The gene calls are TRBV5-1 and TRBJ1-4; perhaps TRBD1 as D (5 bases). CDR1 is SGHRS and CDR2 is YFSETQ in the germline V gene. V lost 2 bases, J lost 5 bases, and 10 bases lay in between. This CDR3 spans 14 amino acids. CDR3 loop: CASSFAGSNEKLFF. In DNA form, the CDR3 reads TGCGCCAGCAGCTTTGCAGGGTCGAATGAAAAACTGTTTTTT.

This clone occurred once. J is TRBJ2-7 and V is TRBV15; 14 bases match TRBD2. The length of the CDR3 is 16 residues. Germline CDR1 LNHNV, CDR2 YYDKDF (reference sequence). V was pared by 5 bases and J by 5 bases, with 8 bases of the junction left unmatched. CDR3 sequence: CATSPRLAGGRNEQYF. Here the CDR3 DNA reads TGTGCCACCAGCCCCAGACTAGCGGGGGGGCGGAACGAGCAGTACTTC.

The rearrangement uses TRBV6-8 and TRBJ2-2; weak D call: TRBD2 (6 bases). Germline V gene sequence: CDR1 MNHGY, CDR2 SAAAGT. Trimming took 10 bases from V and 3 from J, leaving 21 bases between them. The CDR3 consists of 16 residues. This chain's CDR3 is CATSTSKGLDTGELFF. CDR3 nucleotides: TGTGCCACCTCGACTAGTAAAGGCTTGGACACCGGGGAGCTGTTTTTT.

The chain links TRBV7-2 to TRBJ2-5; tentatively, D is TRBD1 or TRBD2 (5 bases each). This CDR3 is 16 amino acids long. The V gene's germline CDR1 is SGHTA and CDR2 FQGNSA. Trimming removed 4 bases at V and 1 base at J, with 16 bases between. CDR3 in DNA: TGTGCCAGCAGCTGGGGGTCAACGGTGGTCCAAGAGACCCAGTACTTC. Translating gives CASSWGSTVVQETQYF.

This chain links TRBV6-8 with TRBJ1-2, with D tentatively TRBD1 (6 bases). The V end lost 4 bases, the J end lost 6 bases, and 21 bases lay between the germline ends. Germline V gives CDR1 MNHGY, CDR2 SAAAGT. This CDR3 contains 16 residues. CDR3 nucleotides: TGTGCCAGCAGTTCTACAAGCCGCCGGGACACCGATGGCTACACCTTC. Translation gives CASSSTSRRDTDGYTF.

This sequence joins TRBV6-8 and TRBJ1-6; 8 nucleotides agree with TRBD1. This CDR3 is 15 amino acids long. Looked up from germline, CDR1 is MNHGY and CDR2 is SAAAGT. The J segment lost 8 bases and the V segment lost 2 bases, leaving 5 bases of the junction unmatched. Here the CDR3 DNA reads TGTGCCAGCAGTTACACGCAGGGGGCATATTCACCCCTCCACTTT. Its protein product is CASSYTQGAYSPLHF.

Written as DNA, the CDR3 is TGTGCCAGCAGCAACCCGCCCAGGGGCCGCTACGAGCAGTACTTC. It translates to CASSNPPRGRYEQYF. The chain combines TRBV7-6 with TRBJ2-7, with D perhaps TRBD1 (6 bases). The CDR3 spans 15 residues. V lost 5 bases and J 3 bases, leaving 17 bases between the germline ends. CDR1 is SGHVS and CDR2 is FNYEAQ in the germline V gene.

V gene TRBV5-1 combines with J gene TRBJ1-4, with D unclear. The V gene lost 2 bases and the J gene lost 4 bases, with 12 bases spanning the gap. The germline gives CDR1 SGHRS, CDR2 YFSETQ. The length of the CDR3 is 15 residues. The CDR3 DNA reads TGCGCCAGCAGCTTAAGCCCCGGGTTTAATGAAAAACTGTTTTTT. Amino acids: CASSLSPGFNEKLFF.